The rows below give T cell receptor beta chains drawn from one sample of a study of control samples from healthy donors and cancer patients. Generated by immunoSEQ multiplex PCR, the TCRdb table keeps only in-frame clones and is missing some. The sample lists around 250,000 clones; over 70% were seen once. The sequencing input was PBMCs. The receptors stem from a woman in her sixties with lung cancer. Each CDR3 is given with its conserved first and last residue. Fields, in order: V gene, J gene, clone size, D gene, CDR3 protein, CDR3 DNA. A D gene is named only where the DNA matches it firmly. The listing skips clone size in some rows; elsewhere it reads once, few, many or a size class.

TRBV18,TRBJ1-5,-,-,CASSIEFSNQPQHF,TGTGCCAGCTCAATTGAATTTAGCAATCAGCCCCAGCATTTT
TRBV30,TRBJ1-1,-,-,CAWSVLKGVNTEAFF,TGTGCCTGGAGTGTACTGAAGGGCGTGAACACTGAAGCTTTCTTT
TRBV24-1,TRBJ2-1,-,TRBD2,CATSEGSGGRGEQFF,TGTGCCACCAGTGAAGGTAGCGGGGGCCGGGGGGAGCAGTTCTTC
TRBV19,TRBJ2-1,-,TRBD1,CASSRQDRGLVSYNEQFF,TGTGCCAGTAGTAGGCAAGACAGGGGGCTGGTAAGTTACAATGAGCAGTTCTTC
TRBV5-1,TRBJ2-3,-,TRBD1,CASSLGDSYTDTQYF,TGCGCCAGCAGCTTGGGGGACAGCTACACAGATACGCAGTATTTT
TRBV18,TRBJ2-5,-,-,CASSPNIKRQETQYF,TGTGCCAGCTCACCAAATATCAAGCGGCAAGAGACCCAGTACTTC
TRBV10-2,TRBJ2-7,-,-,CASSGLGRTEQYF,TGCGCCAGCAGTGGCTTAGGCAGAACCGAGCAGTACTTC
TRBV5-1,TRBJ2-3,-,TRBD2,CASSLPETSGGSDTQYF,TGCGCCAGCAGCTTGCCCGAAACTAGCGGGGGCTCAGATACGCAGTATTTT
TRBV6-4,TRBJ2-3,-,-,CASSLQGSSTDTQYF,TGTGCCAGCAGTCTACAGGGCTCTAGCACAGATACGCAGTATTTT
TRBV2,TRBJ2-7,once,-,CAGKRSYEQYF,TGTGCCGGAAAGCGCTCCTACGAGCAGTACTTC
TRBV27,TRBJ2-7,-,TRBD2,CASRTGLAGYEQYF,TGTGCCAGCAGAACGGGACTAGCGGGTTACGAGCAGTACTTC
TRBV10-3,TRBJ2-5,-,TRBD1,CAINSGQGATETQYF,TGTGCCATCAACTCGGGACAGGGGGCCACGGAGACCCAGTACTTC
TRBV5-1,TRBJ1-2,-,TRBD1,CASSSQGQERGYGYTF,TGCGCCAGCAGCTCACAAGGACAGGAGCGAGGCTATGGCTACACCTTC
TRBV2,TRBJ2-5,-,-,CASSENGHQETQYF,TGTGCCAGCAGTGAAAATGGGCACCAAGAGACCCAGTACTTC
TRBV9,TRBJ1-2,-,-,CASSVDGGGAYGYTF,TGTGCCAGCAGCGTAGATGGGGGAGGGGCCTATGGCTACACCTTC
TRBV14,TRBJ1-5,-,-,CASSQGPGDQPQHF,TGTGCCAGCAGCCAAGGGCCAGGTGATCAGCCCCAGCATTTT
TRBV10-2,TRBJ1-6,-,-,CASSAEERSPLHF,TGCGCCAGCAGTGCGGAGGAGAGGTCACCCCTCCACTTT
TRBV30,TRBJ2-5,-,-,CAWSGGHQETQYF,TGTGCCTGGAGCGGCGGGCATCAAGAGACCCAGTACTTC